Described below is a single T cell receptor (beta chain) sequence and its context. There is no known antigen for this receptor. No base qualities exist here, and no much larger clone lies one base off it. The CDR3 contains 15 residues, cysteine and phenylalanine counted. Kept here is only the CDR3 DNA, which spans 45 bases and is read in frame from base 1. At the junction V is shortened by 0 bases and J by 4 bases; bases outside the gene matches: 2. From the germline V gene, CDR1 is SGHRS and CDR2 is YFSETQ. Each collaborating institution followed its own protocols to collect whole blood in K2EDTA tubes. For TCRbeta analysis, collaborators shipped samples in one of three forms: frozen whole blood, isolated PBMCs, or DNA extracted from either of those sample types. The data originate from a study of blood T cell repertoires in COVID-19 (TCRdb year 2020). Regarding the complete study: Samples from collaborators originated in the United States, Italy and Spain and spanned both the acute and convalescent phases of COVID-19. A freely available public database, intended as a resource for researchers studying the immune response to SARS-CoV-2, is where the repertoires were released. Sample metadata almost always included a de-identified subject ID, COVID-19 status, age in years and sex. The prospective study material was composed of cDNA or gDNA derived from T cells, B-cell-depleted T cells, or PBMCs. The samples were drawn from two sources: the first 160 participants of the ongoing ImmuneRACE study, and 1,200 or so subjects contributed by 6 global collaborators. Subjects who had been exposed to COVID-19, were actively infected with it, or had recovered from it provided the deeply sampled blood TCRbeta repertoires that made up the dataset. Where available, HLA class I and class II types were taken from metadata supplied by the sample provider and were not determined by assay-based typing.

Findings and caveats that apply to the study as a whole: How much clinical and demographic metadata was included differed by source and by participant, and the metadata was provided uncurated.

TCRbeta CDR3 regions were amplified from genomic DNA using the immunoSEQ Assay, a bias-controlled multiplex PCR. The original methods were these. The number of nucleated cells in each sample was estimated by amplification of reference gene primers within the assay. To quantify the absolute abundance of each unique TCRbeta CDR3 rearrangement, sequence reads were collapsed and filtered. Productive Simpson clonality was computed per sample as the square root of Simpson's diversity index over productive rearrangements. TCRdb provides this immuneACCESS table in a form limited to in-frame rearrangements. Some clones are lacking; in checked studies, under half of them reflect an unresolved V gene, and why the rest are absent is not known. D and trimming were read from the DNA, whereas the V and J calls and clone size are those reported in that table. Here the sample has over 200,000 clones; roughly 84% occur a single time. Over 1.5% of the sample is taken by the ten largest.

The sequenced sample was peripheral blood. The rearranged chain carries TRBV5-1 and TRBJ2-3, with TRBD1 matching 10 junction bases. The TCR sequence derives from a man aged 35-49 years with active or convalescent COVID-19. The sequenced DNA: TGCGCCAGCAGCTTGGGAGGGACAGGGGCAGATACGCAGTATTTT. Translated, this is CASSLGGTGADTQYF. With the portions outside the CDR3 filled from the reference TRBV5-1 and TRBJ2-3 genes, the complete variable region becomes KAGVTQTPRYLIKTRGQQVTLSCSPISGHRSVSWYQQTPGQGLQFLFEYFSETQRNKGNFPGRFSGRQFSNSRSEMNVSTLELGDSALYLCASSLGGTGADTQYFGPGTRLTVL.